This is a list of T cell receptor beta chains from one sample in a study of cytomegalovirus exposure and HLA in healthy donors. Here immunoSEQ multiplex PCR was the method, and the copy in TCRdb shows in-frame clones only, minus some. The table shows 120,000 to 150,000 clones, with just over 70% occurring only once. The sequencing input was PBMCs. Every receptor here comes from a young woman in good health and CMV-seronegative. The CDR3 runs from the conserved cysteine through the conserved F or W. Not all rows give a size; the values are once, few, many and, for expanded clones, a class.

TRBJ1-2 . TRBV10-3 CAITQGGTDYGYTF
TRBJ2-6 . TRBV5-8 CASSRSILGANVLTF
TRBJ1-2 . TRBV6-5 CASSPTDNYGYTF
TRBJ2-1 few TRBV1 CTSSPIHTSGDIYNEQFF
TRBJ2-1 . TRBV9 CASSVSGRDGNEQFF
TRBJ2-5 . TRBV27 CASSFSGGARETQYF
TRBJ2-1 . TRBV6-1 CASSDWDRGTDEQFF
TRBJ2-3 . TRBV27 CASSTGDRGTDTQYF
TRBJ2-4 . TRBV28 CASLDIAKNIQYF
. . TRBV5-6 CASSLRWLAGVLVYEQYF
TRBJ1-4 few TRBV7-9 CASSSLVRDGEKLFF
TRBJ1-3 . TRBV7-9 CASSAAVGIGNTIYF
TRBJ2-7 . TRBV4-2 CASSQGGTRGYEQYF
TRBJ1-4 . TRBV5-1 CASSEGQGIGEKLFF
TRBJ1-4 . TRBV18 CASSPPGLNEKLFF
TRBJ1-2 . TRBV25-1 CASRDFYYGYTF
TRBJ1-1 few TRBV28 CASRAPGKGTEAFF
TRBJ2-5 few TRBV5-5 CASSIKEGTQYF
TRBJ2-7 . TRBV5-1 CASSPPGVEQYF
TRBJ2-7 . TRBV27 CASSPGLTYEQYF
TRBJ1-1 . TRBV2 CASSGGQGEAFF
TRBJ1-3 . TRBV7-2 CASSLQRGSGNTIYF
TRBJ1-2 . TRBV7-3 CASSLSGGGHGYTF
TRBJ1-5 . TRBV28 CASSPPGQGFQPQHF
TRBJ2-3 . TRBV30 CACSGLDTQYF
TRBJ1-1 . TRBV5-1 CASSGAGSRETEAFF
TRBJ2-6 . TRBV6-1 CASSAHQGSGANVLTF
TRBJ1-2 . TRBV7-3 CASSLTATYGYTF
TRBJ1-1 . TRBV7-9 CASSSWTGSQRTEAFF
TRBJ2-3 many TRBV7-9 CASSSNDRPTDTQYF
TRBJ1-1 . TRBV5-1 CASMQSPMNTEAFF
TRBJ2-7 . TRBV9 CASSATSGSIHEQYF
TRBJ2-1 . TRBV2 CATGLVSYNEQFF
TRBJ2-7 . TRBV30 CAWSRGGIVYEQYF
TRBJ2-7 . TRBV10-2 CASKETSGSSYEQYF
TRBJ2-1 . TRBV28 CASRTTSGRTYNEQFF
TRBJ2-1 . TRBV28 CASSSTSGDSYNEQFF
TRBJ1-6 . TRBV5-1 CASSLKAGGPLDNSPLHF
TRBJ2-5 . TRBV29-1 CSVLWETGEQYF
TRBJ2-3 . TRBV7-3 CASSLGLAGSKDTQYF
TRBJ2-7 . TRBV19 CASREREAAYEQYF
TRBJ2-5 . TRBV7-8 CASSLARRQGPRETQYF
TRBJ2-7 . TRBV5-6 CASSPAPDRVSYEQYF
TRBJ2-1 . TRBV7-2 CASSPRTSGISYNEQFF
TRBJ2-1 . TRBV5-1 CASSLSGLAGEEQFF
TRBJ2-7 . TRBV6-1 CATEREGLYEQYF
TRBJ2-4 few TRBV4-1 CASSQDGRLAGGGNIQYF
TRBJ1-2 . TRBV7-9 CASSPLTGPHYGYTF
TRBJ2-5 . TRBV5-1 CASSLAPGQETQYF
TRBJ2-5 . TRBV28 CASSEPPGQGPYEETQYF
TRBJ2-4 . TRBV12-1 CASSFARSKSLAKNIQYF
TRBJ2-7 . TRBV27 CASSSGSREQYF
TRBJ2-3 . TRBV27 CASSLRTSGVDTQYF
TRBJ2-1 . TRBV27 CASQSGRAHNEQFF